This T cell receptor (beta chain) was found in a study of blood T cell repertoires in COVID-19. Across the whole study: Samples representing acute and convalescent COVID-19 were sourced from the United States, Italy and Spain. From T cells, B-cell-depleted T cells, or PBMCs came the material, which was cDNA or gDNA.

The ends were cut back, 0 bases at V and 10 bases at J, with 10 bases in the middle. The CDR3 has 13 amino acids. Germline loops: CDR1 MGHRA, CDR2 YSYEKL. Authors' methods: Estimates of nucleated cell counts were drawn from the amplification of reference gene primers. Measured with immunoSEQ multiplex PCR; TCRdb has only the in-frame clones, and not every one. The V and J calls and the clone size are those of that table, but D and trimming were determined from the DNA. This repertoire shows fewer than 300,000 clones, 85% found once; its top ten account for 10% to 15%. The gene calls are TRBV4-1 and TRBJ2-1; TRBD2 might be the D (6 bases). Sequenced sample: peripheral blood. This clonotype originated in a human donor in a cohort sampled during active COVID-19. DNA for the CDR3: TGCGCCAGCAGCCAAGATAACGGAGGGGAGCAGTTCTTC. This codes for CASSQDNGGEQFF.